These T cell receptor beta chains were read from a single sample in a study of neurological immune-mediated disorders. MiXCR was run by TCRdb on the 5' RACE reads, yielding one entry per CDR3 protein. The sample carries 50,000 to 70,000 distinct CDR3 sequences, about 2.5% recorded once. Sequenced sample: PBMCs. The receptors were sampled from a man aged 50-59 years with multiple sclerosis. CDR3s include the opening cysteine and the closing phenylalanine or tryptophan. A D gene is named only where the DNA matches it firmly. Rows give clone size only sometimes, using once, few, many, or a class for an expanded clone.

clone_size j_call d_call v_call cdr3_aa cdr3_nt
medium-sized TRBJ2-3 . TRBV7-9 CASSLGYETKDTQYF TGTGCCAGCAGCTTAGGTTACGAGACTAAAGATACGCAGTATTTT
many TRBJ2-2 TRBD2 TRBV6-5 CACRGANTGELFF TGTGCCTGTCGGGGGGCGAACACCGGGGAGCTGTTTTTT
few TRBJ1-2 TRBD1 TRBV12-3/TRBV12-4 CASSPPGRGLAGYTF TGTGCCAGCAGTCCCCCCGGCAGGGGGTTGGCAGGCTACACCTTC
many TRBJ1-4 . TRBV6-5 CASSRFPASDEKLFF TGTGCCAGCAGTCGTTTCCCGGCCTCGGATGAAAAACTGTTTTTT
many TRBJ1-1 . TRBV20-1 CSARWGGNTEAFF TGCAGTGCTAGGTGGGGGGGGAACACTGAAGCTTTCTTT
. TRBJ2-3 TRBD2 TRBV7-2 CASTTPLGLAQTDTQYF TGTGCCAGCACCACTCCGTTGGGACTAGCCCAAACAGATACGCAGTATTTT
many TRBJ2-7 . TRBV7-2 CASSLGAGLYF TGTGCCAGCAGCTTAGGGGCAGGGCTGTACTTC
many TRBJ1-1 . TRBV9 CASSREGGRTEAFF TGTGCCAGCAGCAGAGAAGGGGGGCGCACTGAAGCTTTCTTT
many TRBJ2-4 TRBD1 TRBV15 CATSRGQEKGIQYF TGTGCCACCAGCAGGGGACAGGAGAAGGGGATTCAGTACTTC
many TRBJ2-7 TRBD2 TRBV9 CASSVGLAGGTHSYEQYF TGTGCCAGCAGCGTGGGACTAGCGGGGGGCACACACTCCTACGAGCAGTACTTC
many TRBJ2-1 . TRBV29-1 CSASQDRNEQFF TGCAGCGCCTCACAGGACCGCAATGAGCAGTTCTTC
many TRBJ1-6 . TRBV5-1 CASSFDTYSPLHF TGCGCCAGCAGCTTTGACACCTATTCACCCCTCCACTTT
many TRBJ1-5 . TRBV20-1 CSAIFSGRETNQPQHF TGCAGTGCCATCTTCTCGGGGCGAGAAACGAATCAGCCCCAGCATTTT
many TRBJ2-4 TRBD1 TRBV6-5 CASTNRGNIQYF TGTGCCAGCACTAACAGGGGGAACATTCAGTACTTC
. TRBJ1-5 . TRBV6-5 CASRGGPNNQPQHF TGTGCCAGCAGGGGGGGACCGAATAATCAGCCCCAGCATTTT
many TRBJ2-5 . TRBV5-1 CASSSGGGETQYF TGCGCCAGCAGCTCAGGAGGGGGAGAGACCCAGTACTTC
many TRBJ2-2 . TRBV9 CASSVAMMGSNGELFF TGTGCCAGCAGCGTAGCCATGATGGGGAGCAACGGGGAGCTGTTTTTT
many TRBJ2-1 . TRBV5-6 CASNSGGGAVEQFF TGTGCCAGCAACTCCGGAGGGGGGGCCGTTGAGCAGTTCTTC
many TRBJ2-1 . TRBV5-1 CASSLEGGASSYNEQFF TGCGCCAGCAGCTTGGAGGGCGGGGCAAGCTCCTACAATGAGCAGTTCTTC
medium-sized TRBJ2-3 TRBD2 TRBV2 CASSRTSGSTDTQYF TGTGCCAGCAGTCGGACTAGCGGGAGCACAGATACGCAGTATTTT
many TRBJ1-1 . TRBV18 CASSPKGFAEAFF TGTGCCAGCTCACCAAAGGGCTTTGCTGAAGCTTTCTTT
many TRBJ2-3 TRBD2 TRBV20-1 CSARSPAGGRNTQYF TGCAGTGCCCGCTCACCAGCGGGGGGGCGGAATACGCAGTATTTT
many TRBJ2-7 . TRBV7-9 CASRPALDILEQYF TGTGCCAGCAGGCCGGCTTTGGACATTCTAGAGCAGTACTTC
many TRBJ2-7 . TRBV7-2 CASSPTSYEQYF TGTGCCAGCAGCCCCACTAGCTACGAGCAGTACTTC
few TRBJ1-3 . TRBV20-1 CSARDSSGKNIYF TGCAGTGCTCGAGACAGCTCTGGAAAAAACATATATTTT
many TRBJ2-7 TRBD1 TRBV5-1 CASSFGDRSYEQYF TGCGCCAGCAGCTTTGGGGACAGATCCTACGAGCAGTACTTC
many TRBJ1-5 TRBD1 TRBV5-1 CASSLTGGAKPQHF TGCGCCAGCAGCTTGACAGGGGGCGCGAAGCCCCAGCATTTT
many TRBJ2-7 . TRBV28 CASSLPGWGSYEQYF TGTGCCAGCAGTCTCCCGGGTTGGGGCTCCTACGAGCAGTACTTC
many TRBJ2-7 . TRBV10-3 CAISGPRGGGRTAYEQYF TGTGCCATCAGTGGGCCAAGGGGGGGGGGCCGGACTGCCTACGAGCAGTACTTC
many TRBJ1-4 . TRBV5-1 CASSLDQGRNEKLFF TGCGCCAGCAGCTTGGACCAGGGACGTAATGAAAAACTGTTTTTT